This T cell receptor beta chain came from a study of T-cell memory formation after mild COVID-19. TCRdb re-derived calls from the 5' RACE reads in MiXCR, one entry per CDR3 protein. The sample carries 560,000 or so distinct CDR3 sequences, around 16% recorded once. Per the germline V gene, CDR1 is SQVTM and CDR2 is ANQGSEA. Trimming took 4 bases from V and 2 from J, leaving 6 bases between them. CDR3 size: 11 residues. The table lists this clonotype with a few counts. The sample consisted of PBMCs or a T cell subset sorted from them (not recorded which). The TCR was taken from an adult woman who had mild COVID-19 (a few samples of this study predate the infection). Cell type and time point are not known. This chain links TRBV29-1 with TRBJ2-7; D gene unclear. CDR3 sequence: CSVVLTYEQYF. CDR3 in DNA: TGCAGCGTTGTCCTAACCTACGAGCAGTACTTC.